Described below is a single T cell receptor beta chain sequence and its context. Its cognate antigen is unknown. This sample is drawn from a study of identifying expanded T cells in peripheral blood. No infections or other immune events were documented during collection. Study-wide results and caveats: About 1.2 clones differed between technical replicates, versus around 16 and 19 over time.

The CDR3 loop spans 15 amino acids. Germline V gene sequence: CDR1 LGHNA, CDR2 YNFKEQ. Between the trimmed V and J ends, which lost 0 bases and 2 bases, there was a span of 9 bases. Sequencing used immunoSEQ multiplex PCR; TCRdb keeps in-frame clones, though not all of them. The sample holds about 85,000 clones, approximately 89% seen once. This clonotype was sampled from a person aged 18 to 69 in good health. This sequence joins TRBV4-2 and TRBJ2-3, with D uncertain. Specimen: blood. The CDR3 DNA is TGTGCCAGCAGCCAAGAGCAGCGAACCACAGATACGCAGTATTTT. Translating gives CASSQEQRTTDTQYF.